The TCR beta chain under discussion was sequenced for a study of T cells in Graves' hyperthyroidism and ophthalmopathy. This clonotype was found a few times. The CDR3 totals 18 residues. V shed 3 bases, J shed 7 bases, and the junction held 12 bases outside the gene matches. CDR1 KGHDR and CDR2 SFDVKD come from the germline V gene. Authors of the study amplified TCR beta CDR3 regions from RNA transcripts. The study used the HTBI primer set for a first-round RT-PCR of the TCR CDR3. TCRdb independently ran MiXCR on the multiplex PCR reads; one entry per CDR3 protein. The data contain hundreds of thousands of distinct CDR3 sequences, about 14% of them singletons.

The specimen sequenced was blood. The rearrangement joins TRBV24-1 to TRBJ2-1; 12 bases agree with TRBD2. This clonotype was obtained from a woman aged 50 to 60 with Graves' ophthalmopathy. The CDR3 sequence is CATSDPRPGLAGLNEQFF. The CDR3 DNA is TGTGCCACCAGTGATCCCAGACCGGGACTAGCGGGCTTGAATGAGCAGTTCTTC.